Listed below are T cell receptor beta chains from one sample, sequenced in a study of identical twins. TCRdb re-called the 5' RACE reads through MiXCR, storing one row per CDR3 protein. The sample records 1.5 million to 2 million distinct CDR3 sequences, less than 40% being singletons. Sequencing input: cord blood. The receptors originated from a newborn girl in good health. Both conserved end residues are part of each CDR3. The D gene is left open where the match is weak. Only some rows state a clone size, as once, few, many or a class for expanded clones.

>TRBJ1-5|-|-|TRBV20-1
TGCAGTGCTAGCTCTGCAGGGACCAATCAGCCCCAGCATTTT
CSASSAGTNQPQHF
>TRBJ1-1|-|TRBD1|TRBV20-1
TGCAGTGCCACCGACCCGGGACAGATGAACACTGAAGCTTTCTTT
CSATDPGQMNTEAFF
>TRBJ2-3|-|-|TRBV5-1
TGCGCCAGCAGCTTGGAACTAGTGGCAGATACGCAGGATTTT
CASSLELVADTQDF
>TRBJ1-1|few|TRBD1|TRBV29-1
TGCAGCGTTGGGCCAGGGGGTGTGAACACTGAAGCTTTCTTT
CSVGPGGVNTEAFF
>TRBJ2-3|many|-|TRBV27
TGTGCCAGCAGTTACCAGGACACAGATACGCAGTATTTT
CASSYQDTDTQYF
>TRBJ2-7|many|TRBD1|TRBV5-1
TGCGCCAGCAGCTTGGCGACAGGGAGCTCCTACGAGCAGTACTTC
CASSLATGSSYEQYF
>TRBJ2-3|few|-|TRBV3-1
TGTGCCAGCAGCCATGAGACAGGGAGGGTAGCGGCAGATACGCAGTATTTT
CASSHETGRVAADTQYF
>TRBJ2-5|-|-|TRBV7-2
TGTGCCAGCAGCCTTTTAAGAGGGGTGCAAGAGACCCAGTACTTC
CASSLLRGVQETQYF
>TRBJ1-2|-|-|TRBV20-1
TGCAGTGTTAGAGAGGGACCTCTTCATGGCTACACCTTC
CSVREGPLHGYTF
>TRBJ2-5|-|-|TRBV3-1
TGTGCCAGCAGCCGATTGGACGGATTACAAGAGACCCAGTACTTC
CASSRLDGLQETQYF